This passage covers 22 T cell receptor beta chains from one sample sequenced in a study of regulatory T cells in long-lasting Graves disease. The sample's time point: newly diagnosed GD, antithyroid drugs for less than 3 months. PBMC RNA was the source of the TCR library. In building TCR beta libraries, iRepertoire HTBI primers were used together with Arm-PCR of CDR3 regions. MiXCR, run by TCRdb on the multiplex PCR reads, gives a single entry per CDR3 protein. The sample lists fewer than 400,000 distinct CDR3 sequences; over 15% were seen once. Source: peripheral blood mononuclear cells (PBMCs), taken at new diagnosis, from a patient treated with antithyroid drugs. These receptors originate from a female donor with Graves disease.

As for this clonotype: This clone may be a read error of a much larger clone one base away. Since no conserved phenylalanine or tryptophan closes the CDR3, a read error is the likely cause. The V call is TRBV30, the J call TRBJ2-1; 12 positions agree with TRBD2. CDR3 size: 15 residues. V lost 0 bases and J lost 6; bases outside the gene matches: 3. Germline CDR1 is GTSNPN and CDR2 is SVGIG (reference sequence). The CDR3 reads CAWSVQLAGGNEQFS. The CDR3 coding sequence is TGTGCCTGGAGTGTACAACTAGCGGGGGGCAATGAGCAGTTCTCC.

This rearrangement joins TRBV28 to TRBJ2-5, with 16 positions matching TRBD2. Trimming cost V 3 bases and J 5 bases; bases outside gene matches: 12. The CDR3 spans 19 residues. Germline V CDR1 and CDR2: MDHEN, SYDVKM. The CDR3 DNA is TGTGCCAGCAGTTTGCAAGGGACTAGCGGGAGGGCCAATATGGAGACCCAGTACTTC. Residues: CASSLQGTSGRANMETQYF.

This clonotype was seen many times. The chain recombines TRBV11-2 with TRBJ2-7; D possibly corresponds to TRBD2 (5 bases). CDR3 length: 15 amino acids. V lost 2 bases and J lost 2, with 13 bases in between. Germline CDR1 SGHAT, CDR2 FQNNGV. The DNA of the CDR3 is TGTGCCAGCAGCTTATCTAGCAGGAGAGCCTACGAGCAGTACTTC. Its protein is CASSLSSRRAYEQYF. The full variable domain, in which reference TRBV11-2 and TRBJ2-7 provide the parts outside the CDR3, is EAGVAQSPRYKIIEKRQSVAFWCNPISGHATLYWYQQILGQGPKLLIQFQNNGVVDDSQLPKDRFSAERLKGVDSTLKIQPAKLEDSAVYLCASSLSSRRAYEQYFGPGTRLTVT.

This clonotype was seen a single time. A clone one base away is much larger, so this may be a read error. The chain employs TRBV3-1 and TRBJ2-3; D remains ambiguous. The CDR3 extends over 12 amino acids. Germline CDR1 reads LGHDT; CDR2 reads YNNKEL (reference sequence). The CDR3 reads CASIQATDTQYF. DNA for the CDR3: TGTGCCAGCATCCAAGCGACAGATACGCAGTATTTT.

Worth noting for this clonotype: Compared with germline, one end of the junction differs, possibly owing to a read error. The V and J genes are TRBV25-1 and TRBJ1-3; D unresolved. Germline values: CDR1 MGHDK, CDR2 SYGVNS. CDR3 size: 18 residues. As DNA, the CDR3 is TGTGCCAGCAGTGACCAACCAGGTGAGATTCTCTCTGGAAACACCATATACTTT. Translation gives CASSDQPGEILSGNTIYF.

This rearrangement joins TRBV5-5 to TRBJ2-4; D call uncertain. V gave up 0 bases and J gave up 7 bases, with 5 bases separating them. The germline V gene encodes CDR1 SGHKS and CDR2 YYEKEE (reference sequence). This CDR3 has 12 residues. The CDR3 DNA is TGTGCCAGCAGCTTGGATCAGAACATTCAGTACTTC. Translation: CASSLDQNIQYF.

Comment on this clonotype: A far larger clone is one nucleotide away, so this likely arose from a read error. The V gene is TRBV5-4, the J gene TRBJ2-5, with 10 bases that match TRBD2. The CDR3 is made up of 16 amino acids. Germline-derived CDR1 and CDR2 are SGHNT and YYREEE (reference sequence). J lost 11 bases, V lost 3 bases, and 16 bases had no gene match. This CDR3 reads CASSSRPSGRGNEQYF. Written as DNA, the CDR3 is TGTGCCAGCAGCTCGAGGCCTAGCGGGAGAGGAAATGAGCAGTACTTC.

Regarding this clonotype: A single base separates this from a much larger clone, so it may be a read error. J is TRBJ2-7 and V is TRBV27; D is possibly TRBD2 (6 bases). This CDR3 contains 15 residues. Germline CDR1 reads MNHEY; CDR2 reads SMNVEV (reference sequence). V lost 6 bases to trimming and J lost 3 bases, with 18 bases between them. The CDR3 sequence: CASSPYRDLGYEQYF. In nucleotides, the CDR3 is TGTGCCAGCAGCCCGTACCGGGACTTGGGCTACGAGCAGTACTTC.

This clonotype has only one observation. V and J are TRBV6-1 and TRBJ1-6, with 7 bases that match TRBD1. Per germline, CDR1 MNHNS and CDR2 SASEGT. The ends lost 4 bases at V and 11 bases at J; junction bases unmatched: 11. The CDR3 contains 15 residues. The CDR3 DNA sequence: TGTGCCAGCAGTGCATCCGGTACAGGGGTCCCACCCCTCCACTTT. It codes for CASSASGTGVPPLHF.

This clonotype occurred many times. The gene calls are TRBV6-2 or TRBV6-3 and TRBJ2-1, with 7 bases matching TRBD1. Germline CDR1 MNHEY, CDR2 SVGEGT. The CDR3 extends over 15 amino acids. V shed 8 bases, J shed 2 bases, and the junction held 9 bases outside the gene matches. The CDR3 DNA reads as TGTGCCAGCCTAGATCCTGGACAGGCCTACAATGAGCAGTTCTTC. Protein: CASLDPGQAYNEQFF.

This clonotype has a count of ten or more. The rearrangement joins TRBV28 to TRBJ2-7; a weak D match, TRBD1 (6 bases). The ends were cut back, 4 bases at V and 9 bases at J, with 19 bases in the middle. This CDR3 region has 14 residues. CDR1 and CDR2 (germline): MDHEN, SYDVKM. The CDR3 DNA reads TGTGCCAGCAGTTGGTACAGGGAGACTACGCCGCAGTACTTC. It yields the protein CASSWYRETTPQYF. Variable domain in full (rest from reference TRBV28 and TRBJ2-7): DVKVTQSSRYLVKRTGEKVFLECVQDMDHENMFWYRQDPGLGLRLIYFSYDVKMKEKGDIPEGYSVSREKKERFSLILESASTNQTSMYLCASSWYRETTPQYFGPGTRLTVT.

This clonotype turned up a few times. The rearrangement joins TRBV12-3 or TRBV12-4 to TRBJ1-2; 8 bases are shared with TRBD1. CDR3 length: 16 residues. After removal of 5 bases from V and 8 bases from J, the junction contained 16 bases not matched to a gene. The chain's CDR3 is CASSITLGQAIGGYTF. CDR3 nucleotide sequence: TGTGCCAGCAGTATTACATTGGGACAGGCCATCGGGGGCTACACCTTC.

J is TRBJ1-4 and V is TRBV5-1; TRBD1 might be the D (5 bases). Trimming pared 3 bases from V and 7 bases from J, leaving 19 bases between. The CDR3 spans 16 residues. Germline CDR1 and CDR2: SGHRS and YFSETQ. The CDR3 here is CASSSRDGRAVEKLFF. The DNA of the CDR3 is TGCGCCAGCAGCTCGAGGGACGGGCGGGCGGTTGAAAAACTGTTTTTT.

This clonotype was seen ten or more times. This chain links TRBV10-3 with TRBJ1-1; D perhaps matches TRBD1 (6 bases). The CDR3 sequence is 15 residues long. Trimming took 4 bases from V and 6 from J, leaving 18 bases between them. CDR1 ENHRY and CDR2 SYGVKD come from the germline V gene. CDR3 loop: CAISVGLAGEPEAFF. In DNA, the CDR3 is TGTGCCATCAGTGTAGGTTTGGCAGGGGAGCCTGAAGCTTTCTTT.

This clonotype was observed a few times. The CDR3 DNA follows: TGTGCCAGCACTCGAAATAGTAGGGGGCTCCGGGCGGCCGGGGAGCTGTTTTTT. Its protein is CASTRNSRGLRAAGELFF. The chain carries TRBV6-2 or TRBV6-3 and TRBJ2-2, with 7 bases that match TRBD1. Unmatched junction bases numbered 20, after V lost 7 bases and J lost 6 bases. The CDR3 runs 18 residues. Germline V gene data show CDR1 as MNHEY and CDR2 as SVGEGT.

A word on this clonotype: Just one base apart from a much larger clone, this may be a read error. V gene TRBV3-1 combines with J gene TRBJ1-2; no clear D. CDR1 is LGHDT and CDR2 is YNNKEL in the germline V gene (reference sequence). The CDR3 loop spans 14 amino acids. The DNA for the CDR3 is TGTGCCAGCAGCCAAGAGGGCCTAAAGGGAGGCTGCACCTTC. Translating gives CASSQEGLKGGCTF. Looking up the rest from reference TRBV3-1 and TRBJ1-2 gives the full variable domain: DTAVSQTPKYLVTQMGNDKSIKCEQNLGHDTMYWYKQDSKKFLKIMFSYNNKELIINETVPNRFSPKSPDKAHLNLHINSLELGDSAVYFCASSQEGLKGGCTFGSGTRLTVV.

The CDR3 sequence: CATSVRGIAYDEQYF. CDR3 sequence (DNA): TGTGCCACCAGTGTCAGGGGAATTGCCTACGACGAGCAGTACTTC. V gene TRBV24-1 combines with J gene TRBJ2-7; perhaps TRBD1 as D (6 bases). Germline V gene sequence: CDR1 KGHDR, CDR2 SFDVKD. Between the trimmed V and J ends, which lost 5 bases and 5 bases, there was a span of 18 bases. CDR3 length equals 15 residues.

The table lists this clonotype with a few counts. In nucleotides, the CDR3 is TGTGCCAGCTCATCTAAGACAGGGTTCAAAAACATTCAGTACTTC. Translated: CASSSKTGFKNIQYF. The V call is TRBV18, the J call TRBJ2-4, with 7 nucleotides matching TRBD1. Losses at the gene ends were 5 bases for V and 3 bases for J; bases not matched to a gene: 7. CDR1 KGHSH and CDR2 LQKENI come from the germline V gene. The CDR3 covers 15 residues.

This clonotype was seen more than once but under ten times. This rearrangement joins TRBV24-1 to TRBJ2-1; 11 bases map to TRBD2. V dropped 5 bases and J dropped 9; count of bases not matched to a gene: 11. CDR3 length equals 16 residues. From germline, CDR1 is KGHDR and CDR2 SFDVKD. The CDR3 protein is CATSALSGRAGLEQFF. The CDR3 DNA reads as TGTGCCACCAGTGCTCTTAGCGGGAGGGCCGGTCTTGAGCAGTTCTTC.

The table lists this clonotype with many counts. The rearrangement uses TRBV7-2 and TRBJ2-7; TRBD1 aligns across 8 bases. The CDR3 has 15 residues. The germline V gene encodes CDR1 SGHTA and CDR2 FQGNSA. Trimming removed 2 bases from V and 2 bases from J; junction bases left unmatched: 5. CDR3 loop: CASSLWTGTAYEQYF. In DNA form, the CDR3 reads TGTGCCAGCAGCTTATGGACAGGGACAGCCTACGAGCAGTACTTC.

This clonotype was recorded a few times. The CDR3 bases are TGTGCCAGCAGCCCGGGGGGGGACACCACTTATTATGGCTACACCTTC. It specifies CASSPGGDTTYYGYTF. The V gene is TRBV28, the J gene TRBJ1-2, with a possible D match to TRBD1 (6 bases). The germline CDR1 and CDR2 sequences are MDHEN and SYDVKM. Trimming pared 6 bases from V and 5 bases from J, leaving 22 bases between. CDR3 length equals 16 residues.

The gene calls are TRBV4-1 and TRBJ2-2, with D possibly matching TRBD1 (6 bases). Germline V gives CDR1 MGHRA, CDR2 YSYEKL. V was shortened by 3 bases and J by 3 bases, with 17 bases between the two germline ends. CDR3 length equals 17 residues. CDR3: CASSHPERDTYTGELFF. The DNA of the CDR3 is TGCGCCAGCAGCCATCCCGAAAGGGACACTTACACCGGGGAGCTGTTTTTT.